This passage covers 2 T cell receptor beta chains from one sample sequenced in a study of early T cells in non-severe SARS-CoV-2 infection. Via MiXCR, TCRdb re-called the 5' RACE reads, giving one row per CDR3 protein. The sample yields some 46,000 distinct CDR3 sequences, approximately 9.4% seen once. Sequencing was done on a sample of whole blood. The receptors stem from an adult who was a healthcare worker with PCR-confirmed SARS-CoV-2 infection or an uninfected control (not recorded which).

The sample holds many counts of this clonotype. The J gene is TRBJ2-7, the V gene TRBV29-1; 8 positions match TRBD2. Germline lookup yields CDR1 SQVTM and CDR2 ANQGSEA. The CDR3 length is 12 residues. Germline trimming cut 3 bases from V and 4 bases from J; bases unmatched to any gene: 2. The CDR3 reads CSVEAGGYEQYF. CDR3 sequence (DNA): TGCAGCGTTGAGGCGGGGGGTTACGAGCAGTACTTC.

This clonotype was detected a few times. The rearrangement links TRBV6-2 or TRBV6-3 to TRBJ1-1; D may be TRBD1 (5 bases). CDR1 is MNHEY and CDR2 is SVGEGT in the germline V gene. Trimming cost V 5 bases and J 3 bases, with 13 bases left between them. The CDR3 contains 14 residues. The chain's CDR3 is CASSKKGGDTEAFF. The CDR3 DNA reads TGTGCCAGCAGTAAGAAGGGAGGGGACACTGAAGCTTTCTTT.